This T cell receptor (beta chain) was recorded in a study of shared clonotypes between healthy human individuals. At the level of the study: Participating donors consisted of two women and three men aged 18 to 49. Study results and limitations: Sampling covered blood only; tissue repertoires likely differ. Larger estimated richness was generally recorded for naive subsets relative to memory subsets.

V was trimmed by 1 base and J by 9 bases, leaving 10 bases between them. The CDR3 loop spans 13 amino acids. CDR1 SGHAT and CDR2 FQNNGV come from the germline V gene. In the case of this clone: Its specificity is unknown.

Deep-level assay runs were performed. Using immunoSEQ multiplex PCR, the repertoire was profiled, and TCRdb retains in-frame clones only, with some absent. This sample yields about 2.3 million clones, of which 85% to 95% are seen a single time; 0.3% to 0.45% belongs to the top ten. Specimen: naive CD4+ T cells from PBMCs. Subset in this sample: CD45RA+ positively selected. The source of this sequence is a man younger than 35 in good health. Some clones in this sample may be carry-over from other donors' samples. J is TRBJ2-1 and V is TRBV11-2; D tentatively reads TRBD1 or TRBD2 (5 bases each). In nucleotides, the CDR3 is TGTGCCAGCAGCTTAGGGGGGTTCGGTGAGCAGTTCTTC. Translated: CASSLGGFGEQFF. The variable domain in full, completed from reference TRBV11-2 and TRBJ2-1, reads EAGVAQSPRYKIIEKRQSVAFWCNPISGHATLYWYQQILGQGPKLLIQFQNNGVVDDSQLPKDRFSAERLKGVDSTLKIQPAKLEDSAVYLCASSLGGFGEQFFGPGTRLTVL.